A selection of T cell receptor beta chains follows, all from one sample in a study of CD8 T cells in ankylosing spondylitis. TCRdb called the 5' RACE reads again in MiXCR, with one record for every CDR3 protein. The sample has just under 550,000 distinct CDR3 sequences, 10% to 15% seen once; the top ten hold under 7.5%. Sequencing was carried out using blood, either unsorted or a sorted T cell fraction (not recorded which). These receptors all come from a male donor with ankylosing spondylitis. The CDR3 runs from the conserved cysteine through the conserved F or W. The order of the fields is CDR3 protein, CDR3 DNA, V gene, J gene, clone size, D gene. D genes are given only for firm matches. Clone size, where shown, is once, few, many, or a class for clones that have expanded.

cdr3_aa: CASSLYDPTISYEQYF; cdr3_nt: TGTGCCAGCAGCTTATACGACCCAACGATCTCCTACGAGCAGTACTTC; v_call: TRBV7-9; j_call: TRBJ2-7; clone_size: NA; d_call: NA
cdr3_aa: CSAIADSSYNEQFF; cdr3_nt: TGCAGTGCTATAGCGGACAGCTCCTACAATGAGCAGTTCTTC; v_call: TRBV20-1; j_call: TRBJ2-1; clone_size: NA; d_call: NA
cdr3_aa: CASSQTGYNEQFF; cdr3_nt: TGTGCCAGCAGTCAAACAGGGTACAATGAGCAGTTCTTC; v_call: TRBV2; j_call: TRBJ2-1; clone_size: many; d_call: NA
cdr3_aa: CASSDSGTQETQYF; cdr3_nt: TGTGCCAGCAGTGATAGCGGGACTCAAGAGACCCAGTACTTC; v_call: TRBV28; j_call: TRBJ2-5; clone_size: NA; d_call: TRBD2
cdr3_aa: CASSQGPHREGYTGELFF; cdr3_nt: TGTGCCAGCAGCCAAGGGCCCCACCGGGAGGGCTACACCGGGGAGCTGTTTTTT; v_call: TRBV4-2; j_call: TRBJ2-2; clone_size: few; d_call: TRBD2
cdr3_aa: CASSYPLALGNEQFF; cdr3_nt: TGTGCCAGCAGTTACCCACTAGCGTTGGGCAATGAGCAGTTCTTC; v_call: TRBV6-5; j_call: TRBJ2-1; clone_size: few; d_call: TRBD2
cdr3_aa: CASSPPLVGGTEAFF; cdr3_nt: TGCGCCAGCAGCCCGCCGCTCGTAGGAGGGACTGAAGCTTTCTTT; v_call: TRBV5-1; j_call: TRBJ1-1; clone_size: NA; d_call: NA
cdr3_aa: CSARTGAGTDTQYF; cdr3_nt: TGCAGTGCTAGAACTGGGGCCGGCACAGATACGCAGTATTTT; v_call: TRBV20-1; j_call: TRBJ2-3; clone_size: NA; d_call: NA
cdr3_aa: CASSPGTGRYEQYF; cdr3_nt: TGTGCCAGCAGTCCCGGGACAGGGAGATACGAGCAGTACTTC; v_call: TRBV12-3/TRBV12-4; j_call: TRBJ2-7; clone_size: NA; d_call: TRBD1
cdr3_aa: CASSLPGGEDTQYF; cdr3_nt: TGCGCCAGCAGCCTACCTGGGGGGGAAGATACGCAGTATTTT; v_call: TRBV5-1; j_call: TRBJ2-3; clone_size: many; d_call: TRBD2
cdr3_aa: CASSATSGSIYEQYF; cdr3_nt: TGCGCCAGCAGCGCTACTAGCGGGAGTATCTACGAGCAGTACTTC; v_call: TRBV5-1; j_call: TRBJ2-7; clone_size: many; d_call: TRBD2
cdr3_aa: CASSTLLAYEQFF; cdr3_nt: TGTGCCAGCAGTACTCTTTTAGCGTATGAGCAGTTCTTC; v_call: TRBV7-9; j_call: TRBJ2-1; clone_size: NA; d_call: NA
cdr3_aa: CATVKSGSQTGELFF; cdr3_nt: TGTGCCACCGTTAAGAGCGGGAGTCAGACCGGGGAGCTGTTTTTT; v_call: TRBV6-4; j_call: TRBJ2-2; clone_size: few; d_call: TRBD2
cdr3_aa: CASSLVGQGAEAFF; cdr3_nt: TGCGCCAGCAGCTTGGTGGGACAGGGGGCTGAAGCTTTCTTT; v_call: TRBV5-1; j_call: TRBJ1-1; clone_size: NA; d_call: TRBD1
cdr3_aa: CASSGVEGQNNEKLFF; cdr3_nt: TGTGCCAGCAGCGGCGTCGAGGGACAGAATAATGAAAAACTGTTTTTT; v_call: TRBV28; j_call: TRBJ1-4; clone_size: few; d_call: TRBD1
cdr3_aa: CASSLGAENIQYF; cdr3_nt: TGTGCCAGCAGCTTAGGGGCAGAAAACATTCAGTACTTC; v_call: TRBV7-9; j_call: TRBJ2-4; clone_size: many; d_call: NA
cdr3_aa: CSAGNQASYNEQFF; cdr3_nt: TGCAGTGCGGGGAATCAGGCGTCCTACAATGAGCAGTTCTTC; v_call: TRBV20-1; j_call: TRBJ2-1; clone_size: few; d_call: NA
cdr3_aa: CATSGWDRENIQYF; cdr3_nt: TGTGCCACCAGTGGCTGGGACCGAGAGAACATTCAGTACTTC; v_call: TRBV24-1; j_call: TRBJ2-4; clone_size: few; d_call: NA
cdr3_aa: CASSIRSGITYNEQFF; cdr3_nt: TGTGCCAGTAGTATAAGAAGCGGTATTACCTACAATGAGCAGTTCTTC; v_call: TRBV19; j_call: TRBJ2-1; clone_size: few; d_call: NA
cdr3_aa: CASSLGRTSSYEQYF; cdr3_nt: TGCGCCAGCAGCTTGGGACGGACCTCATCCTACGAGCAGTACTTC; v_call: TRBV5-1; j_call: TRBJ2-7; clone_size: NA; d_call: NA
cdr3_aa: CASRSPASNQPQHF; cdr3_nt: TGTGCCAGCAGATCCCCCGCCAGCAATCAGCCCCAGCATTTT; v_call: TRBV27; j_call: TRBJ1-5; clone_size: few; d_call: NA
cdr3_aa: CATSRDRISGKSTDTQYF; cdr3_nt: TGTGCCACCAGCAGAGATCGGATTAGCGGGAAAAGCACAGATACGCAGTATTTT; v_call: TRBV15; j_call: TRBJ2-3; clone_size: many; d_call: TRBD2
cdr3_aa: CASSIRELSTEAFF; cdr3_nt: TGTGCCAGCAGCATCAGGGAGTTGAGCACTGAAGCTTTCTTT; v_call: TRBV7-6; j_call: TRBJ1-1; clone_size: few; d_call: NA
cdr3_aa: CAISEGQGGYQPQHF; cdr3_nt: TGTGCCATCAGTGAGGGACAGGGGGGTTATCAGCCCCAGCATTTT; v_call: TRBV10-3; j_call: TRBJ1-5; clone_size: few; d_call: TRBD1
cdr3_aa: CSAIAGGGAKNIQYF; cdr3_nt: TGCAGTGCCATAGCGGGAGGTGGGGCCAAAAACATTCAGTACTTC; v_call: TRBV20-1; j_call: TRBJ2-4; clone_size: few; d_call: TRBD2
cdr3_aa: CSARPGLAGWGDEQFF; cdr3_nt: TGCAGTGCTCGCCCGGGACTAGCGGGATGGGGCGATGAGCAGTTCTTC; v_call: TRBV20-1; j_call: TRBJ2-1; clone_size: few; d_call: TRBD2
cdr3_aa: CASSRRQNTGELFF; cdr3_nt: TGTGCCAGCAGCCGTAGACAAAACACCGGGGAGCTGTTTTTT; v_call: TRBV7-6; j_call: TRBJ2-2; clone_size: few; d_call: NA
cdr3_aa: CASSNDRNTEAFF; cdr3_nt: TGTGCCAGCAGCAATGACAGGAACACTGAAGCTTTCTTT; v_call: TRBV7-2; j_call: TRBJ1-1; clone_size: few; d_call: NA
cdr3_aa: CASTSGPGRADWTYEQYF; cdr3_nt: TGCGCCAGCACCTCCGGTCCCGGGAGGGCCGATTGGACCTACGAGCAGTACTTC; v_call: TRBV5-1; j_call: TRBJ2-7; clone_size: many; d_call: TRBD2
cdr3_aa: CASSWGTTEAFF; cdr3_nt: TGTGCCAGTTCATGGGGGACCACTGAAGCTTTCTTT; v_call: TRBV12-3/TRBV12-4; j_call: TRBJ1-1; clone_size: NA; d_call: NA
cdr3_aa: CASRKWENEETQYF; cdr3_nt: TGTGCCAGCCGTAAGTGGGAGAACGAAGAGACCCAGTACTTC; v_call: TRBV21-1; j_call: TRBJ2-5; clone_size: NA; d_call: NA
cdr3_aa: CASSVRLAGGGDTQYF; cdr3_nt: TGTGCCAGCAGTGTCCGACTAGCGGGAGGTGGAGATACGCAGTATTTT; v_call: TRBV2; j_call: TRBJ2-3; clone_size: many; d_call: TRBD2
cdr3_aa: CASSPFRTGTSGIQQQFF; cdr3_nt: TGTGCCAGCTCACCATTTCGGACAGGGACTAGCGGGATTCAGCAGCAGTTCTTC; v_call: TRBV18; j_call: TRBJ2-1; clone_size: NA; d_call: TRBD2
cdr3_aa: CSVVSGGLEAFF; cdr3_nt: TGCAGCGTTGTGTCGGGGGGTCTTGAAGCTTTCTTT; v_call: TRBV29-1; j_call: TRBJ1-1; clone_size: NA; d_call: NA
cdr3_aa: CAWGTGRTEAFF; cdr3_nt: TGTGCCTGGGGGACAGGGAGAACTGAAGCTTTCTTT; v_call: TRBV30; j_call: TRBJ1-1; clone_size: NA; d_call: TRBD1
cdr3_aa: CASSLRGARVLADTQYF; cdr3_nt: TGTGCCAGCAGCTTAAGGGGCGCGCGGGTCCTGGCAGATACGCAGTATTTT; v_call: TRBV11-3; j_call: TRBJ2-3; clone_size: NA; d_call: NA